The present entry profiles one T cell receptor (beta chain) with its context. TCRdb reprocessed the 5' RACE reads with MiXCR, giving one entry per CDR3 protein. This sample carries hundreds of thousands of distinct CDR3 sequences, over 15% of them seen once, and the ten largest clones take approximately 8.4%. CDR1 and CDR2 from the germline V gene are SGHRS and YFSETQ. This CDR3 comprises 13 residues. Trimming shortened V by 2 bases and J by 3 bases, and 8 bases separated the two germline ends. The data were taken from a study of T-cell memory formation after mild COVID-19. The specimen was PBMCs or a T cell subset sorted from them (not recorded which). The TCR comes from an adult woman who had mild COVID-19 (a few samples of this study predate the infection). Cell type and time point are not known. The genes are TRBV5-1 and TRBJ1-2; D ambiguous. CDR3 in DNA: TGCGCCAGCAGCTTCCAGGCTGACTATGGCTACACCTTC. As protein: CASSFQADYGYTF. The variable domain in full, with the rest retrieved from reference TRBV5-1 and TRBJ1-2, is KAGVTQTPRYLIKTRGQQVTLSCSPISGHRSVSWYQQTPGQGLQFLFEYFSETQRNKGNFPGRFSGRQFSNSRSEMNVSTLELGDSALYLCASSFQADYGYTFGSGTRLTVV.